Here is one T cell receptor (beta chain) with its context. The data belong to a study of blood T cell repertoires in COVID-19. Turning to the study itself: From the United States, Italy and Spain came samples of acute and convalescent COVID-19.

The germline CDR1 and CDR2 sequences are MNHEY and SVGAGI. The CDR3 consists of 13 residues. V lost 7 bases, J lost 4 bases, and 13 bases lay in between. In the authors' workflow: The assay estimated nucleated cells by amplifying reference gene primers. Profiling relied on immunoSEQ multiplex PCR, and the TCRdb table lists in-frame clones only, not all of them. From that table come the V and J calls and clone size; the DNA was used to work out D and trimming. The profile shows about 87,000 clones, about 79% of them singletons. Sequencing was carried out using peripheral blood. V usage is TRBV6-5 and J usage is TRBJ1-1; the D gene is possibly TRBD1 (5 bases). The receptor's source is a woman aged 45-59 years with acute or convalescent COVID-19. DNA of the CDR3: TGTGCCAGCAATAGGCAGGGAGGCACTGAAGCTTTCTTT. Amino acid sequence: CASNRQGGTEAFF.